This TCR beta chain emerged from a study of regulatory T cells in long-lasting Graves disease. Indicated time point: persistent/refractory GD, antithyroid drugs over 5 years with positive TRAb. Preparation of the TCR library used RNA extracted from PBMCs. EDTA tubes received about 9.6 milliliters of drawn peripheral blood. Arm-PCR with iRepertoire HTBI primers amplified the CDR3 regions for these TCR beta libraries. TCRdb itself ran the multiplex PCR reads through MiXCR, one entry per CDR3 protein. The data contain 350,000 to 500,000 distinct CDR3 sequences, 20% to 25% of them seen just once; the ten biggest clones take up 13% to 15%. Germline CDR1 is SGDLS and CDR2 is YYNGEE. The CDR3 contains 16 residues. Between the trimmed V and J ends, which lost 3 bases and 5 bases, there was a span of 21 bases. This clonotype was seen more than once but under ten times. Its target is not known. Study-wide points: Newly diagnosed Graves' patients exceeded persistent ones in TCR diversity. There were preferences for TRBV28, TRBJ1-2 and TRBJ2-5 in persistent disease.

The material was peripheral blood mononuclear cells (PBMCs), obtained when the disease was refractory, from a patient treated with antithyroid drugs. The chain has TRBV9 and TRBJ2-7, with D uncertain. This clonotype originated in a female donor with Graves disease. CDR3 sequence: CASSDSPSFLGNEQYF. As DNA, the CDR3 is TGTGCCAGCAGCGATAGTCCCTCATTCCTAGGCAACGAGCAGTACTTC.